Listed here are 7 T cell receptor beta chains from one sample, sequenced in a study of CD8 T cells in Susac syndrome. RNA, at roughly 0.45 to 1 ug, was reverse transcribed with random hexamers. TCRdb reanalysed the immunoSEQ multiplex PCR reads using MiXCR and keeps one entry per CDR3 protein. The sample lists 180,000 or so distinct CDR3 sequences, about 95% occurring once. Material: CD4+ T cells from PBMCs. These TCRs come from a human donor in good health.

This chain uses TRBV14 with TRBJ2-1; no clear D. V lost 0 bases to trimming and J lost 7 bases, with 13 bases between them. Germline-derived CDR1 and CDR2 are SGHDN and FVKESK. The CDR3 spans 15 residues. The CDR3 sequence: CASSQESLLRNEQFF. The CDR3 bases are TGTGCCAGCAGCCAAGAGTCCCTGCTTCGTAATGAGCAGTTCTTC.

The rearrangement links TRBV20-1 to TRBJ2-1, with TRBD1 identical over 8 bases. The J segment lost 8 bases and the V segment lost 4 bases, leaving 7 bases of the junction unmatched. This CDR3 region has 13 residues. Germline V gene data show CDR1 as DFQATT and CDR2 as SNEGSKA (reference sequence). The CDR3 sequence is CSATGQGGDEQFF. The CDR3 coding sequence is TGCAGTGCTACAGGACAGGGCGGGGATGAGCAGTTCTTC.

The chain combines TRBV6-2 or TRBV6-3 with TRBJ2-7; D unclear. CDR1 is MNHEY, CDR2 SVGEGT, per germline. The ends were cut back, 3 bases at V and 6 bases at J, with 9 bases in the middle. CDR3 length equals 12 residues. The CDR3 protein is CASSYSGIEQYF. The DNA for the CDR3 is TGTGCCAGCAGTTATTCGGGTATCGAGCAGTACTTC.

The J gene is TRBJ1-5, the V gene TRBV3-1, with D possibly being TRBD1 (5 bases). Germline V CDR1 and CDR2: LGHDT, YNNKEL (reference sequence). The CDR3 runs to 16 residues. The V end was cut by 5 bases, the J end by 4 bases, with 18 bases between. In DNA form, the CDR3 reads TGTGCCAGCAGCGATCGGGACGCCGGCCGAAATCAGCCCCAGCATTTT. Amino acids: CASSDRDAGRNQPQHF.

This chain links TRBV4-3 with TRBJ2-5; D might be TRBD1 or TRBD2, each matching 5 bases. V was shortened by 0 bases and J by 7 bases, with 15 bases between the two germline ends. The CDR3 loop spans 15 amino acids. CDR1 is LGHNA and CDR2 is YSLEER in the germline V gene. CDR3: CASSQEAGTRGTQYF. For the CDR3, the DNA is TGCGCCAGCAGCCAAGAAGCAGGGACGAGGGGGACCCAGTACTTC.

The CDR3 sequence: CATATGAQGAFF. DNA of the CDR3: TGTGCCACCGCGACAGGAGCCCAGGGAGCTTTCTTT. The chain combines TRBV15 with TRBJ1-1; D is possibly TRBD1 (6 bases). V lost 8 bases and J 10 bases, leaving 17 bases between the germline ends. The germline gives CDR1 LNHNV, CDR2 YYDKDF (reference sequence). The CDR3 totals 12 residues.

The chain recombines TRBV20-1 with TRBJ2-7, with 7 bases identical to TRBD1. After removal of 4 bases from V and 2 bases from J, the junction contained 8 bases not matched to a gene. The germline CDR1 and CDR2 sequences are DFQATT and SNEGSKA (reference sequence). The CDR3 is made up of 14 amino acids. CDR3: CSAKDRVNPYEQYF. The CDR3 coding sequence is TGCAGTGCTAAAGACAGGGTGAATCCCTACGAGCAGTACTTC.